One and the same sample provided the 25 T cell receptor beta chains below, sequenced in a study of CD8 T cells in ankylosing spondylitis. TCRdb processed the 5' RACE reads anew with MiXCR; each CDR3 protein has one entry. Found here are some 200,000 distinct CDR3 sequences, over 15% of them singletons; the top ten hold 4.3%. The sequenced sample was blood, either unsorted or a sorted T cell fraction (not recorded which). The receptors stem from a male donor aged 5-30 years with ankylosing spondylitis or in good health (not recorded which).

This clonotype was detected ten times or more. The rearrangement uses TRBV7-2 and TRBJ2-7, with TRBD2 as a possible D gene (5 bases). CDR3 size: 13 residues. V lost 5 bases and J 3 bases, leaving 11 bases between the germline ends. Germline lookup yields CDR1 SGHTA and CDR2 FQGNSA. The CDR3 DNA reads TGTGCCAGCAGCCAACCGGGGAGCTACGAGCAGTACTTC. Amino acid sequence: CASSQPGSYEQYF.

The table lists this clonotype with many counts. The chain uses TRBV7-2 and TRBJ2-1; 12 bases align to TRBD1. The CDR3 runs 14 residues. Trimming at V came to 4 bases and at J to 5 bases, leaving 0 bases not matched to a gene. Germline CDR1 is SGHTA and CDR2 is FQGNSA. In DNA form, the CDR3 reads TGTGCCAGCAGCTGGGACAGGGGGCACAATGAGCAGTTCTTC. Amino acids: CASSWDRGHNEQFF.

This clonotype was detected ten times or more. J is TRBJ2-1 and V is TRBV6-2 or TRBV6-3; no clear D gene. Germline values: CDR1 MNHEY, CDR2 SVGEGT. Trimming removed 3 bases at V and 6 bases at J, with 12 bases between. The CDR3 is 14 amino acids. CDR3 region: CASSYSLGPNEQFF. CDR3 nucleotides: TGTGCCAGCAGTTATTCTCTAGGACCCAATGAGCAGTTCTTC.

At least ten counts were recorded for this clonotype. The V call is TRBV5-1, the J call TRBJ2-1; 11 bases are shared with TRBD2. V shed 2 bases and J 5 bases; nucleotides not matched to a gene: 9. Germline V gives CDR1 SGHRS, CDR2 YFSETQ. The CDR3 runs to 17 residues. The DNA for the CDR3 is TGCGCCAGCAGCTTTCGCCTGACGGGACTAGCGGACAATGAGCAGTTCTTC. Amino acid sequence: CASSFRLTGLADNEQFF.

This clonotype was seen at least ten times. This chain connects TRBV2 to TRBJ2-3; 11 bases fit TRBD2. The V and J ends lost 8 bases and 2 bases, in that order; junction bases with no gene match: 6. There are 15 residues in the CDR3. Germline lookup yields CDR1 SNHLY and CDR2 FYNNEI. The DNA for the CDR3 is TGTGCCAGCGTTCGACTAGCGGGACCCACAGATACGCAGTATTTT. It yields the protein CASVRLAGPTDTQYF.

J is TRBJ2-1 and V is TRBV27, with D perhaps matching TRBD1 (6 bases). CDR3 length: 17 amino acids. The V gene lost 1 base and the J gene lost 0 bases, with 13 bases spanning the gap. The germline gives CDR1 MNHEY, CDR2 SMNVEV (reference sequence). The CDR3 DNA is TGTGCCAGCAGTTTATTCCCGACAGGCTTCTCCTACAATGAGCAGTTCTTC. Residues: CASSLFPTGFSYNEQFF.

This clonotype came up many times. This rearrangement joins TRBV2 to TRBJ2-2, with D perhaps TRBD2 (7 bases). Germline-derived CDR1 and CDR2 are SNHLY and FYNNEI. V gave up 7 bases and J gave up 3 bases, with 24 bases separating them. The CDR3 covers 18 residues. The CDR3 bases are TGTGCCAGCAAAGGGGGGGAGGGAGAGCGGGAATACACCGGGGAGCTGTTTTTT. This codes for CASKGGEGEREYTGELFF.

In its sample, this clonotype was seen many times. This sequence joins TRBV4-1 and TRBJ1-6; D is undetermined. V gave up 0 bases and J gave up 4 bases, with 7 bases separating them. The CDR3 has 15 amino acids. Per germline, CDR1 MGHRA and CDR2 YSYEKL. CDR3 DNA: TGCGCCAGCAGCCAAGATGAAGCTTATAATTCACCCCTCCACTTT. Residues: CASSQDEAYNSPLHF.

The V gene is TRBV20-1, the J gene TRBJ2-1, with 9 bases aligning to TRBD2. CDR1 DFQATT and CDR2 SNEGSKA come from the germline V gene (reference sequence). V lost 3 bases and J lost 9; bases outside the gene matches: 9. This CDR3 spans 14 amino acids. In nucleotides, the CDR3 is TGCAGTGCTAGGGAGCGGGAGGCATCAAGTGAGCAGTTCTTC. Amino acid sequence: CSAREREASSEQFF.

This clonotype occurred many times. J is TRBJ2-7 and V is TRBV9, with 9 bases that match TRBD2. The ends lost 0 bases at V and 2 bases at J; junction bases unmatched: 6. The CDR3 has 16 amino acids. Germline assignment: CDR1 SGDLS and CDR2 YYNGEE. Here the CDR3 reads CASSVVLLAGPYEQYF. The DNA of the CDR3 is TGTGCCAGCAGCGTAGTGCTGCTAGCGGGACCCTACGAGCAGTACTTC.

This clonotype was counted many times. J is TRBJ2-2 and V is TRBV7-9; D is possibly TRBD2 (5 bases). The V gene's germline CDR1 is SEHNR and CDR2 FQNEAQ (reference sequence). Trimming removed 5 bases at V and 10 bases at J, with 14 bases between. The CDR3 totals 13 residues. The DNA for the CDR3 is TGTGCCAGCAGCCCCCCTCGGGGTGTGGAGCTGTTTTTT. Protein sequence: CASSPPRGVELFF.

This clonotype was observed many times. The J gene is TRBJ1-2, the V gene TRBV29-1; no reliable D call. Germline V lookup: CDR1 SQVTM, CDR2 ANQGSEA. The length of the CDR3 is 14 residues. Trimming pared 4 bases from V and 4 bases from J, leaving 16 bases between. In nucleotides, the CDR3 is TGCAGCGTTGGGGAGCAGGTGCGAGGCTATGGCTACACCTTC. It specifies CSVGEQVRGYGYTF.

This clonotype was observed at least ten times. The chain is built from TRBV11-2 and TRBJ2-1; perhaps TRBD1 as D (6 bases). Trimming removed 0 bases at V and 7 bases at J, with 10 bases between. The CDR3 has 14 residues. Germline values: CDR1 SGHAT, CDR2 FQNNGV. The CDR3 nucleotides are TGTGCCAGCAGCTTAGAGTCAAGGGGGAATGAGCAGTTCTTC. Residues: CASSLESRGNEQFF. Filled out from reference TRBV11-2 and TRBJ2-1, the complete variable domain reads EAGVAQSPRYKIIEKRQSVAFWCNPISGHATLYWYQQILGQGPKLLIQFQNNGVVDDSQLPKDRFSAERLKGVDSTLKIQPAKLEDSAVYLCASSLESRGNEQFFGPGTRLTVL.

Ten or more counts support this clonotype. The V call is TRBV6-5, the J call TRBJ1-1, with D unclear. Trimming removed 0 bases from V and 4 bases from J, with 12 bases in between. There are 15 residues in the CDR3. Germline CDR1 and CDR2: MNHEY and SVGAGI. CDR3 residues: CASSYSLTRGTEAFF. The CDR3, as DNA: TGTGCCAGCAGTTACTCTCTGACCCGGGGCACTGAAGCTTTCTTT.

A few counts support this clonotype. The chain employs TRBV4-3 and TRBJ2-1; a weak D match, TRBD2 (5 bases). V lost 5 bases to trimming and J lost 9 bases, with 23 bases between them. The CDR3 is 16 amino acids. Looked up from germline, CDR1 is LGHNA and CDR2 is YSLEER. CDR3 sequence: CASSRDLRQLDCEQFF. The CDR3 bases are TGCGCCAGCAGCAGAGATCTACGGCAACTAGATTGTGAGCAGTTCTTC.

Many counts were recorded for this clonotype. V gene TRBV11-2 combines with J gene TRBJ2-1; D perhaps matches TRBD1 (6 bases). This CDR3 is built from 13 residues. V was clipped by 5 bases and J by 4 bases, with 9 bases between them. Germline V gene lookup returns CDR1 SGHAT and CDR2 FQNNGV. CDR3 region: CASSRQDYNEQFF. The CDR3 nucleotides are TGTGCCAGCAGCCGACAGGATTACAATGAGCAGTTCTTC.

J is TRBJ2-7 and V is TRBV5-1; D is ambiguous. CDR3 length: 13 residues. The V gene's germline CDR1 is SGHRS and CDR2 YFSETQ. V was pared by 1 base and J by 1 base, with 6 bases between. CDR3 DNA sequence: TGCGCCAGCAGCTTGTATCAGTCCTACGAGCAGTACTTC. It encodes CASSLYQSYEQYF.

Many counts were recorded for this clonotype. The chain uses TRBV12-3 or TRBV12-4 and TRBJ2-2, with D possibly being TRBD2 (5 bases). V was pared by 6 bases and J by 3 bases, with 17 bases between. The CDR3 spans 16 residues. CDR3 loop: CASSLRAFGDTGELFF. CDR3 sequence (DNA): TGTGCCAGCAGCCTGCGGGCCTTTGGGGACACCGGGGAGCTGTTTTTT.

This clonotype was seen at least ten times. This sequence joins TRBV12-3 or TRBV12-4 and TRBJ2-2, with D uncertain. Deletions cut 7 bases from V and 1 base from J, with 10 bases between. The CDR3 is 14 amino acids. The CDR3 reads CASISGLNTGELFF. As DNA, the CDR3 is TGTGCCAGCATCTCTGGTTTGAACACCGGGGAGCTGTTTTTT.

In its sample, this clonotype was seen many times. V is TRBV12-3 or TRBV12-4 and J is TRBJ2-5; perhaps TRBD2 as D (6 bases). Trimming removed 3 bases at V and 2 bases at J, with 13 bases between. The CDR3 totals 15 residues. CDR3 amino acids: CASSFGGVPQETQYF. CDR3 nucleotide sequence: TGTGCCAGCAGTTTCGGGGGAGTTCCACAAGAGACCCAGTACTTC.

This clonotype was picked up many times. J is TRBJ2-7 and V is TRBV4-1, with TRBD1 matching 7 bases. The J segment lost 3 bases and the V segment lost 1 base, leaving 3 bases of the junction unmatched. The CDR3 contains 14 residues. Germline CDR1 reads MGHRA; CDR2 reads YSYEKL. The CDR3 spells CASSQGRGYYEQYF. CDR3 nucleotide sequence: TGCGCCAGCAGCCAAGGCAGGGGGTACTACGAGCAGTACTTC.

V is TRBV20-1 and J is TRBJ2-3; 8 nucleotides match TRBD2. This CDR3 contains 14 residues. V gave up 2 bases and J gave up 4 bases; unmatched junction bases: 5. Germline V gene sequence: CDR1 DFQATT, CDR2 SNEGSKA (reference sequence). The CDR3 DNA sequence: TGCAGTGCTAGAAAAGCGGGAGTGGCAGATACGCAGTATTTT. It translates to CSARKAGVADTQYF.

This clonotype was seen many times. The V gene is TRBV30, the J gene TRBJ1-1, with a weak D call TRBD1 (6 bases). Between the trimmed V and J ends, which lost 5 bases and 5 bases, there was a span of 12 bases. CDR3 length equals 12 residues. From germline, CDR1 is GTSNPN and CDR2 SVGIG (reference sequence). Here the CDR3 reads CAWGQTDTEAFF. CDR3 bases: TGTGCCTGGGGACAGACTGATACTGAAGCTTTCTTT.

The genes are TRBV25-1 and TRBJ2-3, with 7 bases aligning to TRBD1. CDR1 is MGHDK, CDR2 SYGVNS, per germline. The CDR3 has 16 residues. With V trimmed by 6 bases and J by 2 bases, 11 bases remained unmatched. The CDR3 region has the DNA TGTGCCAGCAGATTAACCCGGGACAGTTCCACAGATACGCAGTATTTT. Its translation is CASRLTRDSSTDTQYF.

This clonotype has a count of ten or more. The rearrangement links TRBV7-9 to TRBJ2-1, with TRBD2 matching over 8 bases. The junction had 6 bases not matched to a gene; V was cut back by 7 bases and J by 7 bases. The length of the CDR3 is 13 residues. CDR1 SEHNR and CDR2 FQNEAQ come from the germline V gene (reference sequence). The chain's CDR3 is CASTGTRNNEQFF. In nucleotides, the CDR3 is TGTGCCAGCACCGGGACTAGGAATAATGAGCAGTTCTTC.